There are many counts of the clone carrying this T cell receptor beta chain. This sample is drawn from a study of blood T cells in healthy people across ages. The second PCR ran roughly 7 to 11 cycles with a sample-barcoded 5' primer and J-beta primers. TCRdb re-derived calls from the 5' RACE reads in MiXCR, one entry per CDR3 protein. The repertoire holds 700,000 or so distinct CDR3 sequences, with about 20% as singletons. Germline-derived CDR1 and CDR2 are SEHNR and FQNEAQ (reference sequence). CDR3 size: 14 residues. V gave up 1 base and J gave up 5 bases, with 9 bases separating them. Sequencing used blood. The rearrangement joins TRBV7-9 to TRBJ2-1; possibly TRBD2 for D (6 bases). This sequence originates from a man between 65 and 85 years old in good health. The CDR3 is CASSLGGENNEQFF. The CDR3 DNA sequence: TGTGCCAGCAGCTTAGGCGGGGAAAACAATGAGCAGTTCTTC.